These 16 T cell receptor beta chains originate from one sample sequenced in a study of shared clonotypes between healthy human individuals. Some clones are missing from TCRdb's copy, which holds only in-frame ones; the method was immunoSEQ multiplex PCR. The top ten clones hold about 1.2% of a sample with over a million clones, around 97% of them seen once. The sequenced sample consisted of naive CD4+ T cells sorted from blood. Subset given: CD45RA+ positively selected. The receptor set was obtained from a man under 40 in good health.

As for this clone: Other nucleotide sequences from this sample produce the same CDR3. V and J are TRBV18 and TRBJ1-1; 9 bases agree with TRBD1. The CDR3 loop spans 15 amino acids. The V gene's germline CDR1 is KGHSH and CDR2 LQKENI. V lost 1 base and J lost 0; bases outside the gene matches: 0. CDR3 residues: CASSPRTGVNTEAFF. CDR3 in DNA: TGTGCCAGCTCACCACGGACAGGGGTGAACACTGAAGCTTTCTTT. Combining the CDR3 with reference TRBV18 and TRBJ1-1 gives the whole variable domain NAGVMQNPRHLVRRRGQEARLRCSPMKGHSHVYWYRQLPEEGLKFMVYLQKENIIDESGMPKERFSAEFPKEGPSILRIQQVVRGDSAAYFCASSPRTGVNTEAFFGQGTRLTVV.

This rearrangement joins TRBV5-6 to TRBJ1-5; 8 bases are a match to TRBD1. The V and J ends lost 1 base and 4 bases, in that order; junction bases with no gene match: 4. Germline V gene sequence: CDR1 SGHDT, CDR2 YYEEEE. CDR3 length equals 15 residues. The CDR3 bases are TGTGCCAGCAGCTTGAGGACAGGGCATAATCAGCCCCAGCATTTT. Its translation is CASSLRTGHNQPQHF.

This clone was seen once. V is TRBV2 and J is TRBJ2-7; 7 nucleotides match TRBD2. The CDR3 is 13 amino acids. The germline V gene has CDR1 SNHLY and CDR2 FYNNEI. V was pared by 4 bases and J by 2 bases, with 2 bases of the junction left unmatched. In DNA form, the CDR3 reads TGTGCCAGCAGTGGGGCGGGAGCCTACGAGCAGTACTTC. Translation gives CASSGAGAYEQYF.

The count of this clone is one. The rearrangement uses TRBV7-9 and TRBJ2-1, with 7 bases aligning to TRBD2. The J segment lost 10 bases and the V segment lost 2 bases, leaving 11 bases of the junction unmatched. Germline CDR1 SEHNR, CDR2 FQNEAQ (reference sequence). The CDR3 loop spans 15 amino acids. CDR3 sequence: CASSLLSGGRWEQFF. The CDR3 DNA is TGTGCCAGCAGCTTACTCTCGGGAGGCCGGTGGGAGCAGTTCTTC.

V and J are TRBV11-2 and TRBJ2-5; D ambiguous. The CDR3 sequence is 15 residues long. The germline V gene encodes CDR1 SGHAT and CDR2 FQNNGV. V gave up 5 bases and J gave up 3 bases, with 16 bases separating them. DNA for the CDR3: TGTGCCAGCAGCGGAGAATTTGGCGATAAAGAGACCCAGTACTTC. Translation gives CASSGEFGDKETQYF.

The genes are TRBV19 and TRBJ2-7; 7 bases line up with TRBD1. CDR1 LNHDA and CDR2 SQIVND come from the germline V gene (reference sequence). CDR3 length: 15 amino acids. The J segment lost 5 bases and the V segment lost 4 bases, leaving 11 bases of the junction unmatched. The CDR3: CASSTPTGTVHEQYF. The CDR3 DNA sequence: TGTGCCAGTAGTACCCCGACAGGGACGGTCCACGAGCAGTACTTC.

This clone was observed a single time. This chain joins TRBV18 and TRBJ2-2; TRBD2 agrees at 12 bases. With 6 bases clipped from V and 2 bases from J, the junction kept 10 bases outside the gene matches. This CDR3 is built from 18 residues. In germline, CDR1 is KGHSH, CDR2 LQKENI. CDR3 sequence: CASSTVRLAGVNTGELFF. CDR3 nucleotides: TGTGCCAGCTCCACCGTCAGACTAGCGGGAGTCAACACCGGGGAGCTGTTTTTT. The full variable domain, with the rest looked up from reference TRBV18 and TRBJ2-2, is NAGVMQNPRHLVRRRGQEARLRCSPMKGHSHVYWYRQLPEEGLKFMVYLQKENIIDESGMPKERFSAEFPKEGPSILRIQQVVRGDSAAYFCASSTVRLAGVNTGELFFGEGSRLTVL.

J is TRBJ2-2 and V is TRBV18, with D possibly TRBD1 on 5 matching bases. The CDR3 is made up of 13 amino acids. Germline assignment: CDR1 KGHSH and CDR2 LQKENI. The V gene lost 2 bases and the J gene lost 7 bases, with 8 bases spanning the gap. CDR3 sequence reads: CASSPMGLGELFF. CDR3 coding DNA: TGTGCCAGCTCACCAATGGGGCTCGGGGAGCTGTTTTTT.

V and J are TRBV6-5 and TRBJ2-2; D possibly corresponds to TRBD1 (6 bases). The CDR3 is 16 residues long. CDR1 is MNHEY, CDR2 SVGAGI, per germline. V was clipped by 2 bases and J by 4 bases, with 14 bases between them. The CDR3 DNA follows: TGTGCCAGCAGTTACCTTACGGGACACAGCACCGGGGAGCTGTTTTTT. Protein sequence: CASSYLTGHSTGELFF.

V usage is TRBV19 and J usage is TRBJ2-3; a possible D gene is TRBD1 (5 bases). The CDR3 runs to 12 residues. Looked up from germline, CDR1 is LNHDA and CDR2 is SQIVND (reference sequence). Between the trimmed V and J ends, which lost 9 bases and 5 bases, there was a span of 12 bases. For the CDR3, the DNA is TGTGCCAGCCAGGGTGGGGAAGATACGCAGTATTTT. Its protein is CASQGGEDTQYF.

This sequence joins TRBV7-2 and TRBJ2-3, with 11 bases matching TRBD2. There are 14 residues in the CDR3. Germline CDR1 and CDR2: SGHTA and FQGNSA. Trimming cost V 4 bases and J 6 bases; bases outside gene matches: 3. The CDR3, as DNA: TGTGCCAGCAGCTATAGCGGGAGGGCGGATACGCAGTATTTT. Encoded protein: CASSYSGRADTQYF.

The rearrangement uses TRBV2 and TRBJ1-5; 8 nucleotides align to TRBD1. V lost 3 bases to trimming and J lost 3 bases; unmatched junction nucleotides: 13. Germline CDR1 and CDR2: SNHLY and FYNNEI. The CDR3 length is 18 residues. The CDR3 spells CASSEPTDRASYNQPQHF. The CDR3 DNA reads as TGTGCCAGCAGTGAGCCCACGGACAGGGCATCCTACAATCAGCCCCAGCATTTT. The full variable domain, with the rest looked up from reference TRBV2 and TRBJ1-5, is EPEVTQTPSHQVTQMGQEVILRCVPISNHLYFYWYRQILGQKVEFLVSFYNNEISEKSEIFDDQFSVERPDGSNFTLKIRSTKLEDSAMYFCASSEPTDRASYNQPQHFGDGTRLSIL.

This chain uses TRBV16 with TRBJ2-6, with 7 bases fitting TRBD1. Trimming at V came to 4 bases and at J to 0 bases, leaving 12 bases not matched to a gene. CDR3 length equals 19 residues. CDR1 is KGHSY, CDR2 FQNENV, per germline. The CDR3 loop reads CASSRITGTAFSGANVLTF. In DNA form, the CDR3 reads TGTGCCAGCAGCCGAATTACGGGGACAGCCTTCTCTGGGGCCAACGTCCTGACTTTC. Filled out from reference TRBV16 and TRBJ2-6, the complete variable domain reads GEEVAQTPKHLVRGEGQKAKLYCAPIKGHSYVFWYQQVLKNEFKFLISFQNENVFDETGMPKERFSAKCLPNSPCSLEIQATKLEDSAVYFCASSRITGTAFSGANVLTFGAGSRLTVL.

This rearrangement joins TRBV6-5 to TRBJ2-5; D not certain. CDR1 is MNHEY and CDR2 is SVGAGI in the germline V gene. Trimming left V 0 bases short and J 8 bases short, with 19 bases between. The CDR3 covers 16 residues. CDR3 bases: TGTGCCAGCAGTTACTCGAATCACCCTCGGGTGGTTACCCAGTACTTC. Translated: CASSYSNHPRVVTQYF.

This rearrangement joins TRBV5-5 to TRBJ1-1; D is unclear. V dropped 2 bases and J dropped 5 bases, with 13 bases sitting between them. The CDR3 has 14 amino acids. Germline V CDR1 and CDR2: SGHKS, YYEKEE (reference sequence). The CDR3 DNA sequence: TGTGCCAGCAGCTTTCTGGGAATCGAGACTGAAGCTTTCTTT. Translating it yields CASSFLGIETEAFF. Full variable domain (remainder filled in from reference TRBV5-5 and TRBJ1-1): DAGVTQSPTHLIKTRGQQVTLRCSPISGHKSVSWYQQVLGQGPQFIFQYYEKEERGRGNFPDRFSARQFPNYSSELNVNALLLGDSALYLCASSFLGIETEAFFGQGTRLTVV.

The chain uses TRBV6-1 and TRBJ1-4; D gene unclear. The germline V and J ends were trimmed by 11 bases and 7 bases, with 20 bases remaining between them. CDR3 length equals 14 residues. CDR1 MNHNS and CDR2 SASEGT come from the germline V gene. The CDR3 loop is CAEKKRARGEKLFF. Written as DNA, the CDR3 is TGTGCCGAAAAAAAAAGGGCCAGAGGTGAAAAACTGTTTTTT.